The next 19 T cell receptor beta chains were all read from a single sample in a study of blood T cell repertoires in COVID-19. Some clones are missing from TCRdb's copy, which holds only in-frame ones; the method was immunoSEQ multiplex PCR. The sample comprises 200,000 or so clones, roughly 80% of which are singletons, and around 16% rests with the top ten. Input material: peripheral blood. The receptors stem from a man aged 55 to 70 with active or convalescent COVID-19.

This clone was counted only a few times. The chain is built from TRBV15 and TRBJ2-5, with 8 bases matching TRBD2. Germline CDR1 is LNHNV and CDR2 is YYDKDF (reference sequence). This CDR3 comprises 16 residues. V shed 3 bases and J 3 bases; nucleotides not matched to a gene: 9. The CDR3 sequence is CATSRGRLAIEETQYF. The CDR3, as DNA: TGTGCCACCAGCAGGGGTAGACTAGCGATCGAAGAGACCCAGTACTTC.

About this clone: This same CDR3 is encoded by further DNA sequences in the sample. The V gene is TRBV7-8, the J gene TRBJ2-2; D remains ambiguous. V was shortened by 0 bases and J by 2 bases, with 4 bases between the two germline ends. Germline V gene lookup returns CDR1 SGHVS and CDR2 FQNEAQ. The CDR3 runs 14 residues. DNA for the CDR3: TGTGCCAGCAGCTTAGCACTTAACACCGGGGAGCTGTTTTTT. Amino acid sequence: CASSLALNTGELFF. The variable domain in full, with the rest retrieved from reference TRBV7-8 and TRBJ2-2, is GAGVSQSPRYKVAKRGQDVALRCDPISGHVSLFWYQQALGQGPEFLTYFQNEAQLDKSGLPSDRFFAERPEGSVSTLKIQRTQQEDSAVYLCASSLALNTGELFFGEGSRLTVL.

The chain joins TRBV18 to TRBJ2-5; 7 bases fit TRBD1. The CDR3 extends over 16 amino acids. Losses at the gene ends were 0 bases for V and 5 bases for J; bases not matched to a gene: 9. Germline V lookup: CDR1 KGHSH, CDR2 LQKENI. CDR3 in amino acids: CASSPPGQARIETQYF. The DNA of the CDR3 is TGTGCCAGCTCACCACCCGGACAGGCGAGGATCGAGACCCAGTACTTC.

This clone was found once. The chain combines TRBV5-8 with TRBJ2-3, with D maybe TRBD2 (5 bases). Germline CDR1 SGHTS, CDR2 YDEGEE. V was trimmed by 3 bases and J by 4 bases, leaving 18 bases between them. The CDR3 contains 16 residues. CDR3 sequence: CASSYAGDLGADTQYF. CDR3 DNA: TGTGCCAGCAGCTACGCGGGTGATCTGGGAGCAGATACGCAGTATTTT.

This clone has a handful of counts. J is TRBJ2-3 and V is TRBV2, with D perhaps TRBD2 (5 bases). Between the trimmed V and J ends, which lost 6 bases and 2 bases, there was a span of 15 bases. From germline, CDR1 is SNHLY and CDR2 FYNNEI. This CDR3 is 15 amino acids long. CDR3 in DNA: TGTGCCAGCAGCGCCACTAGTCCTTACACAGATACGCAGTATTTT. This translates into CASSATSPYTDTQYF. The whole variable domain, filled in from reference TRBV2 and TRBJ2-3, reads EPEVTQTPSHQVTQMGQEVILRCVPISNHLYFYWYRQILGQKVEFLVSFYNNEISEKSEIFDDQFSVERPDGSNFTLKIRSTKLEDSAMYFCASSATSPYTDTQYFGPGTRLTVL.

This clone occurred a few times. The rearrangement uses TRBV6-2 or TRBV6-3 and TRBJ2-7; 13 bases match TRBD2. The CDR3 covers 17 residues. Germline V gene data show CDR1 as MNHEY and CDR2 as SVGEGT. Germline trimming cut 3 bases from V and 0 bases from J; bases unmatched to any gene: 5. The chain's CDR3 is CASSYSTSGRYSYEQYF. The CDR3 DNA sequence: TGTGCCAGCAGTTATTCGACTAGCGGGAGGTACTCCTACGAGCAGTACTTC.

The chain carries TRBV28 and TRBJ2-7; 8 bases align to TRBD1. Germline V lookup: CDR1 MDHEN, CDR2 SYDVKM. Germline trimming cut 3 bases from V and 9 bases from J; bases unmatched to any gene: 7. The CDR3 length is 13 residues. CDR3 nucleotide sequence: TGTGCCAGCAGTTTTTTAGGGACAGGTAGGCAGTACTTC. This translates into CASSFLGTGRQYF.

The gene calls are TRBV11-1 and TRBJ2-4; 9 bases match TRBD1. This CDR3 has 15 amino acids. CDR1 and CDR2 (germline): SGHAT, FQDESV (reference sequence). V trimming: 5 bases; J trimming: 8 bases; junction bases outside the gene matches: 10. The CDR3 is CASSPVDRGIDIQYF. Here the CDR3 DNA reads TGTGCCAGCAGCCCCGTCGACAGGGGGATCGACATTCAGTACTTC.

This chain uses TRBV19 with TRBJ2-7; D is uncertain. Trimming took 6 bases from V and 4 from J, leaving 13 bases between them. The CDR3 spans 13 residues. Germline-derived CDR1 and CDR2 are LNHDA and SQIVND (reference sequence). For the CDR3, the DNA is TGTGCCAGTAGAGAGACGAACGGGTACGAGCAGTACTTC. It is translated as CASRETNGYEQYF.

The sample holds one count of this clone. The junction and the germline gene differ at one end; a read error may be behind it. The rearrangement uses TRBV9 and TRBJ1-1, with 7 bases lining up with TRBD1. The CDR3 has 14 amino acids. Germline CDR1 reads SGDLS; CDR2 reads YYNGEE. The CDR3 loop is CASSAYRDSTQAFF. The CDR3 DNA reads as TGTGCCAGCAGCGCATACCGGGACAGCACTCAAGCTTTCTTT.

The chain uses TRBV3-1 (or the pseudogene TRBV3-2) and TRBJ2-1; TRBD2 might be the D (5 bases). V was shortened by 6 bases and J by 6 bases, with 15 bases between the two germline ends. Germline V gene data show CDR1 as LGHDT and CDR2 as YNNKEL (reference sequence). The CDR3 contains 14 residues. DNA of the CDR3: TGTGCCAGCAGGAGAGAGGGCCGCGGCAATGAGCAGTTCTTC. Translated: CASRREGRGNEQFF.

The chain is built from TRBV5-4 and TRBJ2-2; no reliable D call. V lost 0 bases and J 4 bases, leaving 10 bases between the germline ends. The length of the CDR3 is 15 residues. Germline V gene lookup returns CDR1 SGHNT and CDR2 YYREEE (reference sequence). Written as DNA, the CDR3 is TGTGCCAGCAGCTTGGAATTAACAAGCACCGGGGAGCTGTTTTTT. Its translation: CASSLELTSTGELFF.

The chain employs TRBV5-1 and TRBJ2-1; weak D call: TRBD1 (7 bases). The CDR3 length is 15 residues. V lost 0 bases, J lost 10 bases, and 17 bases lay in between. Germline lookup yields CDR1 SGHRS and CDR2 YFSETQ. CDR3 sequence reads: CASSLAGGGSSEQFF. In nucleotides, the CDR3 is TGCGCCAGCAGCTTGGCCGGAGGGGGCTCCTCGGAGCAGTTCTTC.

The rearrangement joins TRBV5-5 to TRBJ1-5, with 11 bases aligning to TRBD1. The junction had 5 bases not matched to a gene; V was cut back by 2 bases and J by 7 bases. This CDR3 has 15 amino acids. The V gene's germline CDR1 is SGHKS and CDR2 YYEKEE (reference sequence). This CDR3 is CASSFGQGAGQPQHF. In nucleotides, the CDR3 is TGTGCCAGCAGCTTTGGACAGGGGGCCGGACAGCCCCAGCATTTT.

The V call is TRBV27, the J call TRBJ1-5, with a weak D call TRBD1 (5 bases). Germline CDR1 is MNHEY and CDR2 is SMNVEV (reference sequence). The CDR3 consists of 15 residues. V gave up 5 bases and J gave up 1 base, with 12 bases separating them. The CDR3, as DNA: TGTGCCAGCAGTGGGGCTCGATGGAGCAATCAGCCCCAGCATTTT. Its protein product is CASSGARWSNQPQHF.

CDR3 protein: CASSPPRAGKAGLFF. As DNA, the CDR3 is TGTGCCAGCTCCCCCCCCCGAGCAGGGAAGGCTGGACTGTTTTTT. V and J are TRBV18 and TRBJ1-4; D is possibly TRBD1 (5 bases). The V gene's germline CDR1 is KGHSH and CDR2 LQKENI. V was pared by 6 bases and J by 13 bases, with 24 bases between. The CDR3 spans 15 residues.

This clone was picked up one time. This chain uses TRBV18 with TRBJ1-3; D not certain. Germline loops: CDR1 KGHSH, CDR2 LQKENI. Trimming left V 2 bases short and J 0 bases short, with 8 bases between. The CDR3 loop spans 15 amino acids. The CDR3 nucleotides are TGTGCCAGCTCACCAGTAACAGACTCTGGAAACACCATATATTTT. It codes for CASSPVTDSGNTIYF.

The table lists this clone with a count of one. V usage is TRBV19 and J usage is TRBJ1-4; D gene ambiguous. V lost 6 bases, J lost 9 bases, and 14 bases lay in between. The CDR3 covers 13 residues. In germline, CDR1 is LNHDA, CDR2 SQIVND (reference sequence). The CDR3 DNA reads TGTGCCAGTAGAATGGATAGAGGCCAAAAACTGTTTTTT. Amino acid sequence: CASRMDRGQKLFF.

The chain joins TRBV27 to TRBJ2-7; 9 bases fit TRBD1. Germline V gene lookup returns CDR1 MNHEY and CDR2 SMNVEV (reference sequence). The CDR3 is made up of 17 amino acids. J was trimmed by 4 bases and V by 5 bases; bases with no gene match: 15. Written as DNA, the CDR3 is TGTGCCAGCAGTCCCTCTAGTGGGGACAGGGCTTCTTACGAGCAGTACTTC. Protein product: CASSPSSGDRASYEQYF.